This T cell receptor beta chain was identified during a study of T cells in Graves' hyperthyroidism and ophthalmopathy. The CDR3 sequence is 13 residues long. Germline V gene sequence: CDR1 SQVTM, CDR2 ANQGSEA. With 2 bases removed from V and 3 bases from J, the gap between germline ends came to 7 bases. In its sample, this clonotype was seen many times. RNA transcripts were the template for amplifying TCR beta CDR3 regions. With the HTBI primer set, the TCR CDR3 went through a first round of RT-PCR. TCRdb called the multiplex PCR reads again in MiXCR, with one record for every CDR3 protein. The sample includes a few hundred thousand distinct CDR3 sequences, approximately 15% of them seen just once.

The rearrangement joins TRBV29-1 to TRBJ2-2; D ambiguous. Sequencing used blood. This TCR was sampled from a woman aged 25 to 39 with Graves' hyperthyroidism that later progressed to Graves' ophthalmopathy. CDR3 amino acids: CSVEYRDTGELFF. For the CDR3, the DNA is TGCAGCGTTGAATATAGGGACACCGGGGAGCTGTTTTTT.